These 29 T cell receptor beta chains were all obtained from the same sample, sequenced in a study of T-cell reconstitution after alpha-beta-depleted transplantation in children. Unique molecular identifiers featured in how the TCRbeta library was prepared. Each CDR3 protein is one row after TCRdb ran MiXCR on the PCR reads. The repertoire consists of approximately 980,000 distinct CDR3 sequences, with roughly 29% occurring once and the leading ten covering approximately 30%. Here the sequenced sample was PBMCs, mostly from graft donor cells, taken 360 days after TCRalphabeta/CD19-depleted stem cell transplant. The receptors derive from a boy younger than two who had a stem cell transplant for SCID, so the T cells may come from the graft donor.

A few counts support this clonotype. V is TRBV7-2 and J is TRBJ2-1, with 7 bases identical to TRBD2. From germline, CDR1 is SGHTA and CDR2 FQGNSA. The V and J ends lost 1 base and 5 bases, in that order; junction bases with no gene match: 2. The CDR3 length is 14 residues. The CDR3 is CASSLGTRHNEQFF. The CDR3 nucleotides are TGTGCCAGCAGCTTAGGGACTAGACACAATGAGCAGTTCTTC.

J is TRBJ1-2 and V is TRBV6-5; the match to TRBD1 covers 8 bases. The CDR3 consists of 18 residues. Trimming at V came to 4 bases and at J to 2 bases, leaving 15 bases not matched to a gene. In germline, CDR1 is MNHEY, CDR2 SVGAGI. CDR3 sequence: CASSFFRAGGGRNYGYTF. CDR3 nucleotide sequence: TGTGCCAGCAGTTTCTTCAGGGCAGGGGGCGGCAGAAACTATGGCTACACCTTC.

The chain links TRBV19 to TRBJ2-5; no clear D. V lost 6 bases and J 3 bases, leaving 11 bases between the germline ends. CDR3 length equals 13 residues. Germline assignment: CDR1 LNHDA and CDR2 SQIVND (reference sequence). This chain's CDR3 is CASRGPSEETQYF. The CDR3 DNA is TGTGCCAGTAGGGGCCCCTCCGAAGAGACCCAGTACTTC.

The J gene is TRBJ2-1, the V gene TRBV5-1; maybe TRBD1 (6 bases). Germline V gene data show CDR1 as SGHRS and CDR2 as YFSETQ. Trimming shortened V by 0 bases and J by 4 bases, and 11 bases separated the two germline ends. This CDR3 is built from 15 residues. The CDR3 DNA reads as TGCGCCAGCAGCTTGGCCGGGGACACATACAATGAGCAGTTCTTC. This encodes CASSLAGDTYNEQFF.

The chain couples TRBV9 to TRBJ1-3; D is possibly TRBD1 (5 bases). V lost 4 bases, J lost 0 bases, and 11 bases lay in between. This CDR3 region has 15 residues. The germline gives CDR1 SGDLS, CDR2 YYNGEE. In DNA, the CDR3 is TGTGCCAGCAGCTCGGGGGGGGGCTCTGGAAACACCATATATTTT. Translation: CASSSGGGSGNTIYF.

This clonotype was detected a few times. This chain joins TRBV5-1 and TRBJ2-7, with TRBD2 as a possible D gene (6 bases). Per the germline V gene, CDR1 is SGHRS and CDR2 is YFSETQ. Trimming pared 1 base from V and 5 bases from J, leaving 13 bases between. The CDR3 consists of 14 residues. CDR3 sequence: CASSLTQPGDEQYF. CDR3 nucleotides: TGCGCCAGCAGCTTGACACAGCCGGGGGACGAGCAGTACTTC.

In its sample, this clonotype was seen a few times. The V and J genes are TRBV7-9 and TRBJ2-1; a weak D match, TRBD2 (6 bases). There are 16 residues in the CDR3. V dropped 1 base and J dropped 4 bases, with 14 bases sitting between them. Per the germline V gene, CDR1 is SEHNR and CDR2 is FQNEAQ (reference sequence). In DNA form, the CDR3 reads TGTGCCAGCAGCTTAGTAATCTCCGGGGGTTACAATGAGCAGTTCTTC. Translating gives CASSLVISGGYNEQFF.

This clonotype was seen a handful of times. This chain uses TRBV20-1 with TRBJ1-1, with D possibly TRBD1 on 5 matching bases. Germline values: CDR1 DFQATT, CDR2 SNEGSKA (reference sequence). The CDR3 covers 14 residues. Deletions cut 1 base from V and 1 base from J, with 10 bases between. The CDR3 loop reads CSARVGGENTEAFF. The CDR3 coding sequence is TGCAGTGCTAGAGTGGGGGGGGAGAACACTGAAGCTTTCTTT.

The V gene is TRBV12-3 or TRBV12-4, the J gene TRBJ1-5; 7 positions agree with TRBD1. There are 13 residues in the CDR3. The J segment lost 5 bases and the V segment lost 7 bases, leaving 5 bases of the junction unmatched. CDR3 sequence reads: CASMGDSHQPQHF. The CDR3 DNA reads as TGTGCCAGCATGGGGGACAGCCATCAGCCCCAGCATTTT.

CDR3 in amino acids: CASSGVGQGLTEAFF. The CDR3 bases are TGTGCCAGCAGCGGGGTCGGGCAGGGGCTCACTGAAGCTTTCTTT. V is TRBV3-1 and J is TRBJ1-1; possible D gene TRBD1, 6 bases. The CDR3 spans 15 residues. Deletions cut 5 bases from V and 4 bases from J, with 17 bases between. CDR1 LGHDT and CDR2 YNNKEL come from the germline V gene (reference sequence).

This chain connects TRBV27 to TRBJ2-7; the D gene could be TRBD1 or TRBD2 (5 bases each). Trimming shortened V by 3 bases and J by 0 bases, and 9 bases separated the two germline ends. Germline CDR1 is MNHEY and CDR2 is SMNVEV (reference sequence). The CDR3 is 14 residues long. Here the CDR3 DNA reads TGTGCCAGCAGTTTTGAGGGGCCCTCCTACGAGCAGTACTTC. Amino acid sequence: CASSFEGPSYEQYF.

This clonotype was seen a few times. The CDR3 region has the DNA TGTGCCAGCAGCTTATTCAGTGGGGGGCAATCGTACGAGCAGTACTTC. Translated: CASSLFSGGQSYEQYF. The chain joins TRBV7-2 to TRBJ2-7; either TRBD1 or TRBD2 may fit D (6 bases each). Germline CDR1 and CDR2: SGHTA and FQGNSA. Trimming took 2 bases from V and 4 from J, leaving 18 bases between them. The CDR3 has 16 amino acids.

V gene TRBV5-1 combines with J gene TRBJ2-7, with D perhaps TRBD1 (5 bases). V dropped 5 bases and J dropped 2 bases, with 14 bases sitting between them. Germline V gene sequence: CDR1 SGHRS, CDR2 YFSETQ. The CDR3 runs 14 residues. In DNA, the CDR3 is TGCGCCAGCAGTGAGGACATCGACCCCTACGAGCAGTACTTC. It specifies CASSEDIDPYEQYF. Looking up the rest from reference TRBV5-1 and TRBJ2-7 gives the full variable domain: KAGVTQTPRYLIKTRGQQVTLSCSPISGHRSVSWYQQTPGQGLQFLFEYFSETQRNKGNFPGRFSGRQFSNSRSEMNVSTLELGDSALYLCASSEDIDPYEQYFGPGTRLTVT.

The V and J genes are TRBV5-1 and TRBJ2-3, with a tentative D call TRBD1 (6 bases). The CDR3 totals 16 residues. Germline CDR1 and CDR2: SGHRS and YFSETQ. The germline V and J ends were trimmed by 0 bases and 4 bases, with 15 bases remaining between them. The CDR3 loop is CASSLGQGHQADTQYF. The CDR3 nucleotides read TGCGCCAGCAGCTTGGGGCAGGGACATCAGGCAGATACGCAGTATTTT.

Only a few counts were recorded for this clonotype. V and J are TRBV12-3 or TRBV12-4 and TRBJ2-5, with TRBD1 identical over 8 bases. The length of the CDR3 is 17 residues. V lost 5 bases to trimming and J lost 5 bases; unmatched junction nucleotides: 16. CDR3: CASSHFLGQGAGETQYF. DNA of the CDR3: TGTGCCAGCAGTCATTTTCTCGGCCAGGGGGCTGGTGAGACCCAGTACTTC.

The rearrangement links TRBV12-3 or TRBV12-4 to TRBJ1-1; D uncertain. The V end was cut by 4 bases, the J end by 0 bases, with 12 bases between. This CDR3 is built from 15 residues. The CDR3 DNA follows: TGTGCCAGCAGTTCCCCGCAACATATGAACACTGAAGCTTTCTTT. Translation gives CASSSPQHMNTEAFF.

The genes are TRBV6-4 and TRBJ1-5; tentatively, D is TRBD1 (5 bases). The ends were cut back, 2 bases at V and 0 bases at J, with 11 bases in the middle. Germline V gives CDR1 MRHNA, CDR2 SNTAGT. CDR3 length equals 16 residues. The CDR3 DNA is TGTGCCAGCAGTGACGGGGGGGGGTATAGCAATCAGCCCCAGCATTTT. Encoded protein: CASSDGGGYSNQPQHF.

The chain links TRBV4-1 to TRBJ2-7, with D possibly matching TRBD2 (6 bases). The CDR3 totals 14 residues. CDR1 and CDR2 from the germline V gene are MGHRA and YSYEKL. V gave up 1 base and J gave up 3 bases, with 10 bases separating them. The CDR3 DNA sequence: TGCGCCAGCAGCCAAGCGGTGGGACTCTACGAGCAGTACTTC. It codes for CASSQAVGLYEQYF.

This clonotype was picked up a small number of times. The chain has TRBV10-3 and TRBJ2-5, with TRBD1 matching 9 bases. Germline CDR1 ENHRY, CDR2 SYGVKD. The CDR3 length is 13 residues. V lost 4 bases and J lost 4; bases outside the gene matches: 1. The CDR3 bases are TGTGCCATCAGTGGGGACAGGGCAGAGACCCAGTACTTC. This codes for CAISGDRAETQYF.

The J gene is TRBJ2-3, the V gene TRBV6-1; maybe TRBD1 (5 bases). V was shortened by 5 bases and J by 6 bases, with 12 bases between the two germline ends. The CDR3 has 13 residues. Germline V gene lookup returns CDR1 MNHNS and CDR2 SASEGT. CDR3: CASSPQGLDTQYF. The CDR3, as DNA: TGTGCCAGCAGTCCGCAGGGCTTGGATACGCAGTATTTT.

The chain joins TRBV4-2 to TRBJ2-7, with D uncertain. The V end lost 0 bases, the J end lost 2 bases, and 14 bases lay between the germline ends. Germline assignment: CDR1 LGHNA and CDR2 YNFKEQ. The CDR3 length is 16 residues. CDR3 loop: CASSQDLREPPYEQYF. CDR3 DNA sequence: TGTGCCAGCAGCCAAGATCTTAGGGAACCACCCTACGAGCAGTACTTC.

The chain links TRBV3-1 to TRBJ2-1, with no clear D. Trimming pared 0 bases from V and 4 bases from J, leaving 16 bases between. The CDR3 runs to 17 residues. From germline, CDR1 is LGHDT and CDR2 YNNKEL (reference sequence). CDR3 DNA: TGTGCCAGCAGCCAAGATTTCCCTCTCCCTTCTTACAATGAGCAGTTCTTC. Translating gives CASSQDFPLPSYNEQFF.

The CDR3, as DNA: TGCGCCAGCAACCGGGAAGGGACGACTCGTTCTAGCACAGATACGCAGTATTTT. Its translation is CASNREGTTRSSTDTQYF. The chain joins TRBV5-1 to TRBJ2-3; D tentatively fits TRBD1 or TRBD2 (5 bases each). The CDR3 totals 18 residues. V was clipped by 6 bases and J by 0 bases, with 23 bases between them. In germline, CDR1 is SGHRS, CDR2 YFSETQ. Complete variable domain (other parts from reference TRBV5-1 and TRBJ2-3): KAGVTQTPRYLIKTRGQQVTLSCSPISGHRSVSWYQQTPGQGLQFLFEYFSETQRNKGNFPGRFSGRQFSNSRSEMNVSTLELGDSALYLCASNREGTTRSSTDTQYFGPGTRLTVL.

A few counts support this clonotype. CDR3 in amino acids: CASSWEGQLSTDTQYF. Written as DNA, the CDR3 is TGTGCCAGCAGCTGGGAAGGGCAGCTAAGCACAGATACGCAGTATTTT. J is TRBJ2-3 and V is TRBV5-6; no firm D call. There are 16 residues in the CDR3. Germline lookup yields CDR1 SGHDT and CDR2 YYEEEE. V lost 3 bases, J lost 0 bases, and 14 bases lay in between. Full variable domain (remainder filled in from reference TRBV5-6 and TRBJ2-3): DAGVTQSPTHLIKTRGQQVTLRCSPKSGHDTVSWYQQALGQGPQFIFQYYEEEERQRGNFPDRFSGHQFPNYSSELNVNALLLGDSALYLCASSWEGQLSTDTQYFGPGTRLTVL.

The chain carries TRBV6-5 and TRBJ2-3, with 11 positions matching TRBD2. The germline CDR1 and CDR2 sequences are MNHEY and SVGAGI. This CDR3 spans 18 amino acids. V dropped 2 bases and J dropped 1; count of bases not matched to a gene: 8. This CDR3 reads CASSYGSTSGVGTDTQYF. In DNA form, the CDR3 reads TGTGCCAGCAGTTACGGGTCGACTAGCGGGGTCGGCACAGATACGCAGTATTTT.

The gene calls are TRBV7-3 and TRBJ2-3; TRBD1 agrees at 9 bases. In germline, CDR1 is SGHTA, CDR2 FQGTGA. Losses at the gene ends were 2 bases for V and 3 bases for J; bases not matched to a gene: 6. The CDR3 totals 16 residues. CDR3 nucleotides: TGTGCCAGCAGCTTATGGACAGGGGTTCTTACAGATACGCAGTATTTT. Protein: CASSLWTGVLTDTQYF.

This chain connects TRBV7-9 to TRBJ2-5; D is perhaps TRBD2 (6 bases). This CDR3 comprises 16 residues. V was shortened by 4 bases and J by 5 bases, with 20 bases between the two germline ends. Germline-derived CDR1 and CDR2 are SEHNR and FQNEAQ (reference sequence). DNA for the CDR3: TGTGCCAGCAGCTCGGGCCTAGCGCCAGGTGGGGAGACCCAGTACTTC. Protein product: CASSSGLAPGGETQYF.

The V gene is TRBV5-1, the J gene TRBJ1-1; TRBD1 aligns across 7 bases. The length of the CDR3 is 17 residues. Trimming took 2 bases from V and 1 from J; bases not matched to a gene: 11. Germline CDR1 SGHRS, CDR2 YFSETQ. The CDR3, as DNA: TGCGCCAGCAGCTTTGAGGGCAGGGGGAGGAGGAACACTGAAGCTTTCTTT. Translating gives CASSFEGRGRRNTEAFF. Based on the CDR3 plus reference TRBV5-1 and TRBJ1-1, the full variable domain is KAGVTQTPRYLIKTRGQQVTLSCSPISGHRSVSWYQQTPGQGLQFLFEYFSETQRNKGNFPGRFSGRQFSNSRSEMNVSTLELGDSALYLCASSFEGRGRRNTEAFFGQGTRLTVV.

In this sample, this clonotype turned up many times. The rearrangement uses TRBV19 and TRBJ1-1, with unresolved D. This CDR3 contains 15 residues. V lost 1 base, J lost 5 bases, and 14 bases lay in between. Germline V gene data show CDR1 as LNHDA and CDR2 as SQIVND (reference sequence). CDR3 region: CASSIGPGRDTEAFF. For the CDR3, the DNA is TGTGCCAGTAGTATAGGTCCCGGACGGGATACTGAAGCTTTCTTT.